Sequencing of this T cell receptor (beta chain) was carried out in a study of blood T cell repertoires in COVID-19. Overall study: Acute-phase and convalescent COVID-19 samples originated in the United States, Italy and Spain. Nucleic acid was either cDNA or gDNA, and it came from T cells, B-cell-depleted T cells, or PBMCs.

This clone was observed at least ten times. Per the germline V gene, CDR1 is MNHEY and CDR2 is SMNVEV (reference sequence). Unmatched junction bases numbered 12, after V lost 5 bases and J lost 4 bases. The CDR3 has 16 amino acids. Produced via immunoSEQ multiplex PCR; TCRdb's table is partial and in-frame only. The sample contains about 54,000 clones, 81% of which appear only once. The source of this sequence is a woman aged 60 to 75 with acute or convalescent COVID-19. V gene TRBV27 combines with J gene TRBJ1-2; 8 bases are a match to TRBD1. The sample taken for sequencing was peripheral blood. CDR3 protein: CASSRRGGDRTYGYTF. The DNA for the CDR3 is TGTGCCAGCAGTCGCCGGGGTGGGGACAGGACCTATGGCTACACCTTC.